This T cell receptor beta chain appears in the sequencing data of a study of cytomegalovirus exposure and HLA in healthy donors. Study-wide context: Falling in the Caucasian-associated ancestry cluster were 80% to 85% of under 500 genotyped donors.

On this clone: The antigen is unknown.

The study's findings and limits: Association with HLA alleles at 0.05 false discovery rate was found for around 17,000 TCR beta sequences in a later analysis. Earlier analysis looked at TCR beta V segments, and most were productive about 87% or about 30% of the time. TCR beta sequences reportedly predicted most subjects' HLA-A and HLA-B alleles accurately.

CDR3 length: 13 residues. Germline V gene sequence: CDR1 MDHEN, CDR2 SYDVKM. The V and J ends lost 11 bases and 8 bases respectively, with 16 bases between them. PCR amplification relied on 60 Vbeta primers (plus 13 Jbeta primers). TCRdb keeps only in-frame clones here, not all; method: immunoSEQ multiplex PCR. Of 150,000 to 200,000 clones listed, over 60% are singletons. Material: PBMCs. This clonotype originated in a girl aged 5-17 years in good health and CMV-seronegative. The genes are TRBV28 and TRBJ1-6; D is perhaps TRBD1 (5 bases). The CDR3 nucleotides read TGTGCCCTTCAGGGCTCTAAGGATTCACCCCTCCACTTT. Protein sequence: CALQGSKDSPLHF.